The clone carrying this T cell receptor beta chain turned up a few times. Its specificity is not known. Recipient blood drawn about 28 days pretransplant and days 30, 100, 180 after. The sample comes from a study of T cell clonotyping in hematopoietic cell transplantation. Clones were sequenced by immunoSEQ multiplex PCR, and TCRdb holds only the in-frame ones, with some missing. The profile shows 7,000 or so clones, 37% of them singletons. The V end was cut by 0 bases, the J end by 4 bases, with 9 bases between. The germline V gene has CDR1 SGHNT and CDR2 YYREEE (reference sequence). The CDR3 is made up of 14 amino acids. Points from the study as a whole: Pathologically expanded recipient clonotypes increased progressively from day 30 to day 180 as diversity fell. At the given depth, recipient repertoires were over 95% de novo clonotypes. Higher Inverse Simpson Index values in graft donor and pretransplant recipient predicted broader posttransplant TCR diversity.

This TCR derives from a female patient over 55 who had an allogeneic stem cell transplant, so the T cells may come from the graft donor. Some clones in this sample may be carry-over from other donors' samples. Sequencing used peripheral blood mononuclear cells, obtained 30 days after allogeneic stem cell transplant. The V gene is TRBV5-4, the J gene TRBJ2-3; D uncertain. The CDR3 bases are TGTGCCAGCAGCTTGGGGGTGGGCGCAGATACGCAGTATTTT. This encodes CASSLGVGADTQYF.